One TCR beta chain is described in this entry. The CDR3 extends over 16 amino acids. Germline V lookup: CDR1 LNHDA, CDR2 SQIVND (reference sequence). J was trimmed by 7 bases and V by 6 bases; bases with no gene match: 13. The RNA input was about 0.45 to 1 ug, and it was reverse transcribed with random hexamers. immunoSEQ multiplex PCR amplified TCR beta CDR3 across 54 Vbeta, 13 Jbeta. TCRdb passed the immunoSEQ multiplex PCR reads through MiXCR, listing each CDR3 protein once. Seen here are 330,000 or so distinct CDR3 sequences, around nine tenths observed once, and the top ten hold 0.18%. The data derive from a study of CD8 T cells in Susac syndrome. The multiple sclerosis controls were treatment-naive patients affected by stable or active relapsing-remitting disease. Bulk CD8+ and CD4+ cells came from magnetic negative isolation; CD8+ TEMRA by FACS.

Sequenced input: CD8+ T cells from PBMCs. The chain joins TRBV19 to TRBJ1-5; TRBD1 agrees at 9 bases. This clonotype was sampled from a human donor with multiple sclerosis. The CDR3 DNA follows: TGTGCCAGTAGCCCCGACCAACAGGGGGCACGACAGCCCCAGCATTTT. Translated, it gives CASSPDQQGARQPQHF.